A single sample is the source of the 5 T cell receptor beta chains below, sequenced in a study of T cell repertoires and HLA-DP antigens. Their specific antigens are unknown. Profiling relied on immunoSEQ multiplex PCR, and the TCRdb table lists in-frame clones only, not all of them. The repertoire holds roughly 120,000 clones, with about 92% as singletons. Sequenced input: CD4+ T cells from PBMCs. These receptors all stem from a woman younger than 35 in good health and CMV-seronegative.

The chain carries TRBV7-3 and TRBJ1-1; possible D gene TRBD1, 5 bases. The germline V and J ends were trimmed by 0 bases and 3 bases, with 8 bases remaining between them. Germline V lookup: CDR1 SGHTA, CDR2 FQGTGA. CDR3 length: 14 amino acids. The CDR3 reads CASSLTGPHTEAFF. The CDR3 DNA reads TGTGCCAGCAGCTTAACGGGACCCCACACTGAAGCTTTCTTT. Filled out from reference TRBV7-3 and TRBJ1-1, the complete variable domain reads GAGVSQTPSNKVTEKGKYVELRCDPISGHTALYWYRQSLGQGPEFLIYFQGTGAADDSGLPNDRFFAVRPEGSVSTLKIQRTERGDSAVYLCASSLTGPHTEAFFGQGTRLTVV.

CDR3 nucleotides: TGTGCCAGCAGCAGAGCCCCAGGGGCTAACTATGGCTACACCTTC. Translated, it gives CASSRAPGANYGYTF. The J gene is TRBJ1-2, the V gene TRBV28, with a weak D call TRBD1 (6 bases). The CDR3 is 15 amino acids. Germline V CDR1 and CDR2: MDHEN, SYDVKM. V was clipped by 6 bases and J by 0 bases, with 14 bases between them.

V is TRBV6-6 and J is TRBJ2-7; 9 nucleotides line up with TRBD2. Trimming took 0 bases from V and 3 from J; bases not matched to a gene: 3. Germline-derived CDR1 and CDR2 are MNHNY and SVGAGI (reference sequence). The CDR3 contains 15 residues. DNA for the CDR3: TGTGCCAGCAGTTACTCGGCGGGGGGGTTCTACGAGCAGTACGTC. It specifies CASSYSAGGFYEQYV.

The rearrangement links TRBV27 to TRBJ2-1; the D gene is possibly TRBD1 (5 bases). Germline CDR1 reads MNHEY; CDR2 reads SMNVEV (reference sequence). V lost 10 bases to trimming and J lost 1 base, with 20 bases between them. This CDR3 comprises 16 residues. The CDR3 spells CATLSQGPSSYNEQFF. CDR3 DNA: TGTGCCACCCTATCCCAGGGTCCGAGTTCCTACAATGAGCAGTTCTTC.

The V call is TRBV7-9, the J call TRBJ1-1; D unclear. The CDR3 is 12 amino acids. V was shortened by 4 bases and J by 11 bases, with 14 bases between the two germline ends. Germline CDR1 reads SEHNR; CDR2 reads FQNEAQ (reference sequence). CDR3 region: CASSSDSPVAFF. In DNA, the CDR3 is TGTGCCAGCAGCTCGGACTCCCCGGTGGCTTTCTTT.